This T cell receptor (beta chain) appears in the sequencing data of a study of blood T cell repertoires in COVID-19. Study summary: Some COVID-19 samples were acute and others convalescent; all came from the United States, Italy and Spain. Sources were T cells, B-cell-depleted T cells, or PBMCs; the material itself was cDNA or gDNA.

Germline loops: CDR1 LNHDA, CDR2 SQIVND (reference sequence). The V gene lost 2 bases and the J gene lost 11 bases, with 16 bases spanning the gap. The CDR3 extends over 14 amino acids. Original processing notes: By means of reference gene primer amplification, nucleated cell counts were estimated. TCRdb keeps only in-frame clones here, not all; method: immunoSEQ multiplex PCR. The V and J calls and the clone size are those of that table, but D and trimming were determined from the DNA. The table has approximately 110,000 clones, less than 75% seen once. Source material: peripheral blood. The rearrangement joins TRBV19 to TRBJ1-5; D unclear. The sequence derives from a human donor with acute or convalescent COVID-19. The donor label of this sample is uncertain. CDR3 sequence (DNA): TGTGCCAGTAGTATATCCCGGTTTATCCCGGCCCAGCATTTT. The encoded protein is CASSISRFIPAQHF.